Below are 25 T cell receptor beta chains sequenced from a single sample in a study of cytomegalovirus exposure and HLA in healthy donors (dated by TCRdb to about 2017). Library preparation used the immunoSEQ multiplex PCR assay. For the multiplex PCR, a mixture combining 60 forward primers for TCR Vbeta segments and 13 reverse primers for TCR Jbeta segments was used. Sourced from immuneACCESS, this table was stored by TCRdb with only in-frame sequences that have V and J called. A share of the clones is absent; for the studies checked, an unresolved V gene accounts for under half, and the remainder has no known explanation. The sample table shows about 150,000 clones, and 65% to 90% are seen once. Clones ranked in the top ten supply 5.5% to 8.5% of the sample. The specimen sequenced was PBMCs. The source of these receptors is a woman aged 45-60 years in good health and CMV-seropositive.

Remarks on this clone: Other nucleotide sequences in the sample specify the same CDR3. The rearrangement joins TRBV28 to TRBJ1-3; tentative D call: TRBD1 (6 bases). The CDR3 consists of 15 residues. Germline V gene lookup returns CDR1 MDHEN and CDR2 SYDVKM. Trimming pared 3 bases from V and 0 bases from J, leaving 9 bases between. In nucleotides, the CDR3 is TGTGCCAGCAGTTTGGGGGACAACTCTGGAAACACCATATATTTT. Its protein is CASSLGDNSGNTIYF.

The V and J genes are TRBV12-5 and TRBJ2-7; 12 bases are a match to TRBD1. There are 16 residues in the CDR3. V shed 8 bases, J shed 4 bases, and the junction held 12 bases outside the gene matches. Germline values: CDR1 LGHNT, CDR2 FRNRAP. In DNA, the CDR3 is TGTGCTAGTATTATCATCGGGACAGGGGGCAGGTACGAGCAGTACTTC. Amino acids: CASIIIGTGGRYEQYF.

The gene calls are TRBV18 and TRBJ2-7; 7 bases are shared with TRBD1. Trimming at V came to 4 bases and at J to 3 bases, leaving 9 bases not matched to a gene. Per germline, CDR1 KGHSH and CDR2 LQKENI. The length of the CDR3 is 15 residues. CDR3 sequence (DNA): TGTGCCAGCTCACAGGGGCCGACAGGGTACTACGAGCAGTACTTC. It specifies CASSQGPTGYYEQYF.

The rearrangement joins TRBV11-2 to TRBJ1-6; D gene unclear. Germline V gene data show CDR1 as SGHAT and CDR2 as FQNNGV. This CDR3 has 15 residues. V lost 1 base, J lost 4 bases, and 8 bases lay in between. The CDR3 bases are TGTGCCAGCAGCTTAGGACCGGGTTATAATTCACCCCTCCACTTT. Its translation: CASSLGPGYNSPLHF.

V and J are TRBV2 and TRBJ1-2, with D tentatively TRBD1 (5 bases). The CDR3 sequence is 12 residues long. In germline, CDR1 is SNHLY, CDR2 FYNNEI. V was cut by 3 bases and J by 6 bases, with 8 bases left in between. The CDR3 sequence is CASSDRANGYTF. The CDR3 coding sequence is TGTGCCAGCAGTGACAGGGCCAATGGCTACACCTTC.

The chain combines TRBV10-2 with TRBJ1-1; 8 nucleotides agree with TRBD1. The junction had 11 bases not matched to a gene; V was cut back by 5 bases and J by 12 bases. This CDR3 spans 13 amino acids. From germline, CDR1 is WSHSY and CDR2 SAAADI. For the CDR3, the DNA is TGCGCCAGCAGTTCCGGACAGGGTCTTATGACTTTCTTT. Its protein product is CASSSGQGLMTFF.

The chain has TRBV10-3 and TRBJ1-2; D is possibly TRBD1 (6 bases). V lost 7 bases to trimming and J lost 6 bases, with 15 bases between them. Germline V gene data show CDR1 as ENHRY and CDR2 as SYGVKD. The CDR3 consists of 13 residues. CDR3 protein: CAITESTGNGYTF. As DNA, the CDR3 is TGTGCCATCACGGAAAGTACAGGGAATGGCTACACCTTC.

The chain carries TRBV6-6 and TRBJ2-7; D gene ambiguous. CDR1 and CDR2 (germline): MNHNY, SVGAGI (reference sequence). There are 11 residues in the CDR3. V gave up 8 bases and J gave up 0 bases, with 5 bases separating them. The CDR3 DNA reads TGTGCCAGCCGTAGCTCCTACGAGCAGTACTTC. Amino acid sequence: CASRSSYEQYF.

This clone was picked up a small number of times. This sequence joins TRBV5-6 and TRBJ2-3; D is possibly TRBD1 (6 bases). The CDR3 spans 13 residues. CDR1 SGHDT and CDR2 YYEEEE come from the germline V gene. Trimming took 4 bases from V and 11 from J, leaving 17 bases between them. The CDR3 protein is CASSPLSNREQYF. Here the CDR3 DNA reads TGTGCCAGCAGCCCCCTTAGTAACAGGGAGCAGTATTTT.

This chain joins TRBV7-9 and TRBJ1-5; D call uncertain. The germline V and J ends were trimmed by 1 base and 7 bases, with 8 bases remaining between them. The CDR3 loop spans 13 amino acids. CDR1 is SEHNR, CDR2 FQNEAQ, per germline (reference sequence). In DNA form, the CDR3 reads TGTGCCAGCAGCTTAGGGGCACGGCAGCCCCAGCATTTT. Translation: CASSLGARQPQHF.

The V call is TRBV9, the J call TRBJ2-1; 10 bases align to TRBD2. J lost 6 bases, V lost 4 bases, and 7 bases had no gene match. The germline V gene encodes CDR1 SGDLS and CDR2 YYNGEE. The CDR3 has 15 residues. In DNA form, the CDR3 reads TGTGCCAGCAGCCCCTCGGCTAGCGGGGGCAATGAGCAGTTCTTC. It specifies CASSPSASGGNEQFF.

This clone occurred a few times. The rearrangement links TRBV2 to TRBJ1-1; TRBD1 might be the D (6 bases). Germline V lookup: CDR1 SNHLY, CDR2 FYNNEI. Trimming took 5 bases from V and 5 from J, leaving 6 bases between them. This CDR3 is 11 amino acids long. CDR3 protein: CASSRGTEAFF. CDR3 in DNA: TGTGCCAGCAGTAGGGGGACTGAAGCTTTCTTT.

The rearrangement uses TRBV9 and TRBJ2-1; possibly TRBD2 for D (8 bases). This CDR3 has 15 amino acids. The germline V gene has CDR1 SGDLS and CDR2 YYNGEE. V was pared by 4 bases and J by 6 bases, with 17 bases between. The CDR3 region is CASSSGGGTSNEQFF. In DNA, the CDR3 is TGTGCCAGCAGCTCAGGGGGGGGGACTAGCAATGAGCAGTTCTTC.

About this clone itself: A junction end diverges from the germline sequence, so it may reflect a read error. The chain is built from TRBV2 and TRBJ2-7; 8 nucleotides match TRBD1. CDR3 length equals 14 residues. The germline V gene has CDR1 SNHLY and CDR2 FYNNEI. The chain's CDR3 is CASREDRGAYEQYF. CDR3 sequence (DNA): TGTGCCAGCAGAGAAGACAGGGGCGCCTACGAGCAGTACTTC.

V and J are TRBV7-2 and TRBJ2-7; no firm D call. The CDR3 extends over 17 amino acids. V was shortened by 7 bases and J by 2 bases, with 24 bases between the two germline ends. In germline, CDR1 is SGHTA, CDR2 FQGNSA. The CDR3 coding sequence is TGTGCCAGCAACTCCCAGATTGACTTGAATCTTCCCTACGAGCAGTACTTC. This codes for CASNSQIDLNLPYEQYF.

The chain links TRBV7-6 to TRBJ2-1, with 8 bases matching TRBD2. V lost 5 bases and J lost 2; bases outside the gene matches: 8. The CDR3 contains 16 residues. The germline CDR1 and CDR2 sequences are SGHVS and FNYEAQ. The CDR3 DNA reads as TGTGCCAGCAGCCCGGCGGGGGGCTCGACCTACAATGAGCAGTTCTTC. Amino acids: CASSPAGGSTYNEQFF.

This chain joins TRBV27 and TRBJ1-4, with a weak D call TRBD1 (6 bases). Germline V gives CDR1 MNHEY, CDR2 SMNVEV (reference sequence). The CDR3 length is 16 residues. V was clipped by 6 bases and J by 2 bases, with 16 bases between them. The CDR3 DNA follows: TGTGCCAGCAGGCTGCACAGGGAAAGGACTAATGAAAAACTGTTTTTT. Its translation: CASRLHRERTNEKLFF.

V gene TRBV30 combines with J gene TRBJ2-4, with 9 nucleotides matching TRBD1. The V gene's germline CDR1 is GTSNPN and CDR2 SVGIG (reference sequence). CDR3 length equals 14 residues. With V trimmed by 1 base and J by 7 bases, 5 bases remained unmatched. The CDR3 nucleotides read TGTGCCTGGAGTGCCTCCGGGACAGGGAACATTCAGTACTTC. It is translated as CAWSASGTGNIQYF.

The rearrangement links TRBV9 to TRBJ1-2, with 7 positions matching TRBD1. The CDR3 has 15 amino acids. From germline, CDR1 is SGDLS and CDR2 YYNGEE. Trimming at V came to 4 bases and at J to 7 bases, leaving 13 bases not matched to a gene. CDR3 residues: CASSPDLGEGAGYTF. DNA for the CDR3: TGTGCCAGCAGCCCGGATTTAGGAGAGGGGGCTGGCTACACCTTC.

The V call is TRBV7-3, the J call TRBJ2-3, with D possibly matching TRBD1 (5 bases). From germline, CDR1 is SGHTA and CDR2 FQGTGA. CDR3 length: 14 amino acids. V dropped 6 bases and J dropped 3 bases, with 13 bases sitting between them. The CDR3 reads CASSLAGKTDTQYF. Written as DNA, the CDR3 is TGTGCCAGCAGTCTCGCAGGGAAAACAGATACGCAGTATTTT.

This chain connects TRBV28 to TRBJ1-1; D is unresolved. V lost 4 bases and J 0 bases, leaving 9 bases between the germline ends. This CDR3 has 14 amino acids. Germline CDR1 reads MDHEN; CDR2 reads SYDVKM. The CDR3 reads CASSSLGLNTEAFF. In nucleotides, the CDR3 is TGTGCCAGCAGTTCCCTCGGTCTGAACACTGAAGCTTTCTTT.

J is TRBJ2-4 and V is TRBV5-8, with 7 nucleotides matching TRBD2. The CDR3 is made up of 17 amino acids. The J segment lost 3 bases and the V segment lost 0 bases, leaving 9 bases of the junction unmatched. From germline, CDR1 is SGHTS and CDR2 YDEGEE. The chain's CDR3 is CASSLAERGLGKNIQYF. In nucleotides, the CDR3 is TGTGCCAGCAGCTTGGCTGAGCGGGGCTTAGGCAAAAACATTCAGTACTTC.

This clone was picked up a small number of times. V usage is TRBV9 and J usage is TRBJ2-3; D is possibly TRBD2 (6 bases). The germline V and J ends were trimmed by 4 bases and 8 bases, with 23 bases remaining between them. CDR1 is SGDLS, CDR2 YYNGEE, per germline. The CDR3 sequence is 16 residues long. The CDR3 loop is CASSPEGQALRGTQYF. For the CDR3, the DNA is TGTGCCAGCAGCCCGGAGGGGCAGGCCCTTCGGGGTACGCAGTATTTT. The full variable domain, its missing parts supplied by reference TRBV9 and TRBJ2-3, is DSGVTQTPKHLITATGQRVTLRCSPRSGDLSVYWYQQSLDQGLQFLIQYYNGEERAKGNILERFSAQQFPDLHSELNLSSLELGDSALYFCASSPEGQALRGTQYFGPGTRLTVL.

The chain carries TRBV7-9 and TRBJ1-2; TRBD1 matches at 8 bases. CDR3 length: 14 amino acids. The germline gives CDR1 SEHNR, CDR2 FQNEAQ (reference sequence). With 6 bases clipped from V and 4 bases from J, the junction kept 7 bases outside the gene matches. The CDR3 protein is CASRQTGESYGYTF. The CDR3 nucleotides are TGTGCCAGCAGACAGACAGGGGAGAGCTATGGCTACACCTTC.

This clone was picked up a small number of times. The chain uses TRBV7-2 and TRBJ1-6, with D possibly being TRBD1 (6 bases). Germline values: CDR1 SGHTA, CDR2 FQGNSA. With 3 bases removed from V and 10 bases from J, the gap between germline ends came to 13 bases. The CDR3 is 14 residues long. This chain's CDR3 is CASSFGTSVSPLHF. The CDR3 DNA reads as TGTGCCAGCAGCTTTGGGACATCGGTCTCACCCCTCCACTTT.